Listed below are T cell receptor beta chains from one sample, sequenced in a study of cytomegalovirus exposure and HLA in healthy donors. This table comes from immunoSEQ multiplex PCR, and its TCRdb copy is limited to in-frame clones, with some not included. The sample yields 95,000 to 150,000 clones, under 85% seen once. The specimen sequenced was PBMCs. These receptors came from a man aged 18-30 years in good health and CMV-seropositive. CDR3s include the opening cysteine and the closing phenylalanine or tryptophan. D genes are given only for firm matches. Expanded clones get a size class; other rows say once, few or many, or leave the size out.

j_call clone_size d_call v_call cdr3_aa cdr3_nt
TRBJ1-1 - TRBD1 TRBV5-1 CASSAQGAAEAFF TGCGCCAGCAGCGCACAGGGGGCCGCTGAAGCTTTCTTT
TRBJ2-5 - TRBD2 TRBV14 CASSQEGSGTLKETQYF TGTGCCAGCAGCCAAGAAGGGAGCGGGACCCTGAAGGAGACCCAGTACTTC
TRBJ2-1 - - TRBV5-4 CASTPAPGLSSYNEQFF TGTGCCAGCACCCCAGCACCAGGGCTTAGCTCCTACAATGAGCAGTTCTTC
TRBJ1-1 few - TRBV29-1 CSVGYRLNTEAFF TGCAGCGTCGGATACAGGCTGAACACTGAAGCTTTCTTT
TRBJ2-1 - TRBD2 TRBV29-1 CSVGPPARTSGGAGSYNEQFF TGCAGCGTTGGCCCACCAGCTCGGACTAGCGGGGGGGCGGGATCCTACAATGAGCAGTTCTTC
TRBJ2-7 - - TRBV5-4 CASSLVGREQYF TGTGCCAGCAGCTTGGTGGGCCGAGAGCAGTACTTC
TRBJ2-7 - - TRBV9 CASSAPRREGEQYF TGTGCCAGCAGCGCCCCTAGGCGAGAAGGAGAGCAGTACTTC
TRBJ1-6 - TRBD1 TRBV7-9 CASSLTGQNNSPLHF TGTGCCAGCAGCTTAACGGGACAGAATAATTCACCCCTCCACTTT
TRBJ2-3 - TRBD2 TRBV28 CASSLVAGGVDTQYF TGTGCCAGCAGTTTAGTTGCGGGGGGGGTAGATACGCAGTATTTT
TRBJ2-7 - - TRBV6-6 CAVRDNAYEQYF TGTGCCGTACGGGACAATGCCTACGAGCAGTACTTC
TRBJ1-1 - - TRBV7-9 CASSLARGGLEAFF TGTGCCAGCAGCTTAGCGCGGGGGGGTTTAGAAGCTTTCTTT
TRBJ1-2 - TRBD1 TRBV28 CGIRDRLYGYTF TGTGGAATTAGGGACAGGCTCTATGGCTACACCTTC
TRBJ1-1 few - TRBV6-5 CASSYDSRGSTEAFF TGTGCCAGCAGTTACGATAGTAGGGGCAGCACTGAAGCTTTCTTT
TRBJ2-3 - - TRBV5-1 CASSLEGPGKSTDTQYF TGCGCCAGCAGCTTGGAGGGCCCCGGGAAGAGCACAGATACGCAGTATTTT
TRBJ1-2 once TRBD1 TRBV4-1 CASSPTGTGELNYGYTF TGCGCCAGCAGCCCAACCGGGACAGGGGAGCTGAACTATGGCTACACCTTC
TRBJ2-1 few - TRBV6-5 CASSYGSYSEQFF TGTGCCAGCAGTTACGGGTCCTACAGTGAGCAGTTCTTC
TRBJ2-7 few TRBD1 TRBV2 CARGQGRGYEQYF TGTGCCAGAGGACAGGGCAGGGGCTACGAGCAGTACTTC
TRBJ2-7 - TRBD2 TRBV6-6 CASSERDQAYEQYF TGTGCCAGCAGCGAGCGGGACCAAGCCTACGAGCAGTACTTC
TRBJ1-2 - TRBD1 TRBV9 CASSGRSDPGQGAPGYTF TGTGCCAGCAGCGGCAGAAGTGACCCGGGACAGGGGGCTCCTGGCTACACCTTC
TRBJ2-1 - TRBD2 TRBV13 CASSLGGGRIDEQFF TGTGCCAGCAGCTTAGGGGGCGGGAGAATTGATGAGCAGTTCTTC
TRBJ2-7 - TRBD1 TRBV6-6 CASSYSGTGRNEQYF TGTGCCAGCAGTTACTCCGGGACAGGGAGGAACGAGCAGTACTTC
TRBJ2-1 - TRBD1 TRBV28 CASSLGQPVYNEQFF TGTGCCAGCAGTTTGGGACAGCCTGTGTACAATGAGCAGTTCTTC
TRBJ2-3 few - TRBV10-3 CAIRGTSSTDTQYF TGTGCCATCAGGGGGACTTCTAGCACAGATACGCAGTATTTT
TRBJ2-1 - TRBD2 TRBV4-1 CASSHVGGIAGGPNEQFF TGCGCCAGCAGCCACGTAGGGGGGATAGCGGGGGGGCCAAATGAGCAGTTCTTC
TRBJ1-1 few TRBD1 TRBV28 CASSFPHPRTGVDTEAFF TGTGCCAGCAGTTTCCCCCACCCCCGGACAGGGGTAGACACTGAAGCTTTCTTT
TRBJ2-7 - TRBD1 TRBV19 CASSPSTGVRRYEQYF TGTGCCAGTAGCCCGTCAACAGGGGTGCGCCGGTACGAGCAGTACTTC
TRBJ1-4 - - TRBV5-5 CASSLLAANEKLFF TGTGCCAGCAGCTTGTTGGCAGCTAATGAAAAACTGTTTTTT